The T cell receptor beta chain described here comes from a study of blood T cell repertoires in COVID-19. Study in general: Samples taken during acute and convalescent COVID-19 were collected in the United States, Italy and Spain. Sample material is recorded as cDNA or gDNA derived from T cells, B-cell-depleted T cells, or PBMCs.

Authors' analysis steps: It was from reference gene primer amplification that nucleated cell counts were estimated. Assay: immunoSEQ multiplex PCR; the TCRdb copy retains only in-frame clones and omits some. The V and J calls and clone size come from that table; D and trimming were worked out from the DNA. Of some 120,000 clones in the sample, 70% to 85% were seen once. This clone was observed a handful of times. Germline V CDR1 and CDR2: SGHKS, YYEKEE (reference sequence). Losses at the gene ends were 5 bases for V and 6 bases for J; bases not matched to a gene: 10. The CDR3 consists of 14 residues. Sequencing used peripheral blood. The source is a man aged 65-85 years with active or convalescent COVID-19. This sequence joins TRBV5-5 and TRBJ1-1, with TRBD1 matching 7 bases. The chain's CDR3 is CASRFRGNGAEAFF. CDR3 in DNA: TGTGCCAGCAGATTCAGGGGGAATGGCGCTGAAGCTTTCTTT.